These 20 T cell receptor beta chains were sequenced from one sample in a study of preoperative IRX-2 immunotherapy in early breast cancer. Assay used: immunoSEQ multiplex PCR; TCRdb lists only in-frame clones, some missing. Here the sample spans more than 25,000 clones, 90% being singletons. As to treatment: preoperative locoregional IRX-2 cytokine immunotherapy. The sample here was taken from a patient treated with IRX-2 immunotherapy. The source is a human donor with breast cancer.

CDR3 protein: CASSLSFDSNQPQHF. In DNA, the CDR3 is TGTGCCAGCAGCCTATCTTTCGATAGCAATCAGCCCCAGCATTTT. The genes are TRBV11-2 and TRBJ1-5, with unresolved D. Germline V CDR1 and CDR2: SGHAT, FQNNGV. This CDR3 is built from 15 residues. Trimming removed 5 bases from V and 0 bases from J, with 11 bases in between.

This chain uses TRBV6-1 with TRBJ1-3; 8 bases agree with TRBD1. The CDR3 spans 15 residues. CDR1 is MNHNS, CDR2 SASEGT, per germline. The ends lost 4 bases at V and 2 bases at J; junction bases unmatched: 4. Written as DNA, the CDR3 is TGTGCCAGCAGTGCCATGACAGGGGCTGGAAACACCATATATTTT. It codes for CASSAMTGAGNTIYF.

The V and J genes are TRBV5-4 and TRBJ1-4; D uncertain. Between the trimmed V and J ends, which lost 4 bases and 4 bases, there was a span of 8 bases. This CDR3 region has 13 residues. Germline V CDR1 and CDR2: SGHNT, YYREEE (reference sequence). The CDR3 spells CASSHNSNEKLFF. DNA for the CDR3: TGTGCCAGCAGCCATAACAGTAATGAAAAACTGTTTTTT.

The rearrangement uses TRBV19 and TRBJ2-5, with D perhaps assigned TRBD1 or TRBD2 (6 bases each). Germline V gene data show CDR1 as LNHDA and CDR2 as SQIVND (reference sequence). The CDR3 totals 14 residues. Trimming left V 5 bases short and J 5 bases short, with 15 bases between. CDR3 region: CASSAQGGEETQYF. CDR3 DNA sequence: TGTGCCAGTAGTGCACAGGGAGGAGAGGAGACCCAGTACTTC.

The chain has TRBV14 and TRBJ2-6, with D uncertain. The CDR3 is 17 amino acids. The germline V and J ends were trimmed by 5 bases and 4 bases, with 18 bases remaining between them. CDR1 is SGHDN and CDR2 is FVKESK in the germline V gene. The CDR3 sequence: CASSYQGLGSGANVLTF. CDR3 DNA: TGTGCCAGCAGCTACCAAGGCCTTGGTTCCGGGGCCAACGTCCTGACTTTC. Full variable domain (outside the CDR3, taken from reference TRBV14 and TRBJ2-6): EAGVTQFPSHSVIEKGQTVTLRCDPISGHDNLYWYRRVMGKEIKFLLHFVKESKQDESGMPNNRFLAERTGGTYSTLKVQPAELEDSGVYFCASSYQGLGSGANVLTFGAGSRLTVL.

The chain has TRBV4-3 and TRBJ2-1; no reliable D call. V lost 1 base and J lost 7, with 2 bases in between. The CDR3 is made up of 11 amino acids. Germline CDR1 LGHNA, CDR2 YSLEER. The CDR3 loop is CASSQGNEQFF. In DNA, the CDR3 is TGCGCCAGCAGCCAAGGTAATGAGCAGTTCTTC.

The V and J genes are TRBV13 and TRBJ1-1, with no clear D. In germline, CDR1 is PRHDT, CDR2 FYEKMQ (reference sequence). Trimming took 2 bases from V and 4 from J, leaving 11 bases between them. This CDR3 spans 14 amino acids. This CDR3 reads CASSLPRQATEAFF. Written as DNA, the CDR3 is TGTGCCAGCAGCTTACCCAGGCAGGCCACTGAAGCTTTCTTT.

The rearrangement links TRBV7-8 to TRBJ2-7; 11 bases are a match to TRBD1. The ends lost 5 bases at V and 1 base at J; junction bases unmatched: 4. From germline, CDR1 is SGHVS and CDR2 FQNEAQ. The CDR3 is 15 residues long. The CDR3 DNA is TGTGCCAGCAGCCTAGGGACAGGGGGTTCCTACGAGCAGTACTTC. Amino acids: CASSLGTGGSYEQYF.

A word on this clone: Germline and junction disagree at one end, which may indicate a read error. The V gene is TRBV28, the J gene TRBJ2-4; 7 positions match TRBD2. Germline values: CDR1 MDHEN, CDR2 SYDVKM. This CDR3 spans 17 amino acids. In nucleotides, the CDR3 is TGTGCCAGCAGTCCCCCTTTGGGGAGGGCCGCCAAAAACCTTCAGTACTTC. It specifies CASSPPLGRAAKNLQYF.

The chain carries TRBV19 and TRBJ1-4; 7 bases fit TRBD1. This CDR3 is 15 amino acids long. Looked up from germline, CDR1 is LNHDA and CDR2 is SQIVND (reference sequence). V was pared by 3 bases and J by 8 bases, with 9 bases of the junction left unmatched. The CDR3 nucleotides read TGTGCCAGTAGTATCCAGACAGGGTATCAGGAAAAACTGTTTTTT. This sequence encodes CASSIQTGYQEKLFF.

This clone was counted a few times. This chain uses TRBV7-2 with TRBJ2-3; 8 bases map to TRBD2. Trimming at V came to 5 bases and at J to 1 base, leaving 11 bases not matched to a gene. The germline V gene encodes CDR1 SGHTA and CDR2 FQGNSA. The CDR3 is made up of 17 amino acids. DNA for the CDR3: TGTGCCAGCAGCCCCGGGGGGGGGATTACTGGCACAGATACGCAGTATTTT. Amino acids: CASSPGGGITGTDTQYF. Looking up the rest from reference TRBV7-2 and TRBJ2-3 gives the full variable domain: GAGVSQSPSNKVTEKGKDVELRCDPISGHTALYWYRQSLGQGLEFLIYFQGNSAPDKSGLPSDRFSAERTGGSVSTLTIQRTQQEDSAVYLCASSPGGGITGTDTQYFGPGTRLTVL.

The chain recombines TRBV6-1 with TRBJ1-5, with 10 bases fitting TRBD1. With 11 bases clipped from V and 7 bases from J, the junction kept 5 bases outside the gene matches. The CDR3 covers 12 residues. Germline V gene data show CDR1 as MNHNS and CDR2 as SASEGT. The CDR3 protein is CAGETGGQPQHF. The CDR3 nucleotides read TGTGCCGGCGAGACAGGGGGCCAGCCCCAGCATTTT.

This rearrangement joins TRBV18 to TRBJ1-1, with D possibly being TRBD1 (5 bases). Germline lookup yields CDR1 KGHSH and CDR2 LQKENI. Trimming pared 3 bases from V and 8 bases from J, leaving 7 bases between. The CDR3 has 11 residues. CDR3 nucleotide sequence: TGTGCCAGCTCACCGGGGGTGGAAGCTTTCTTT. It yields the protein CASSPGVEAFF.

The V and J genes are TRBV5-4 and TRBJ1-2; D is undetermined. Germline loops: CDR1 SGHNT, CDR2 YYREEE (reference sequence). The CDR3 is 14 residues long. V lost 5 bases and J 5 bases, leaving 16 bases between the germline ends. CDR3 sequence: CASSRSRNLYGYTF. The CDR3 coding sequence is TGTGCCAGCAGTAGGAGCAGGAACTTATATGGCTACACCTTC.

The chain carries TRBV5-1 and TRBJ2-3; D call uncertain. The CDR3 is 16 residues long. The germline V gene encodes CDR1 SGHRS and CDR2 YFSETQ. V lost 0 bases and J 2 bases, leaving 13 bases between the germline ends. The CDR3 coding sequence is TGCGCCAGCAGCTTGGCCGTCGGGCGCCTCACAGATACGCAGTATTTT. It is translated as CASSLAVGRLTDTQYF.

The rearrangement joins TRBV5-1 to TRBJ2-7, with D hard to call. This CDR3 comprises 14 residues. Germline CDR1 reads SGHRS; CDR2 reads YFSETQ. Trimming cost V 1 base and J 0 bases, with 8 bases left between them. CDR3 coding DNA: TGCGCCAGCAGCTTGCCCGCTAGCTCCTACGAGCAGTACTTC. Encoded protein: CASSLPASSYEQYF.

The chain recombines TRBV7-9 with TRBJ1-5, with D maybe TRBD1 (6 bases). This CDR3 has 16 residues. Trimming cost V 7 bases and J 2 bases, with 18 bases left between them. Germline CDR1 and CDR2: SEHNR and FQNEAQ (reference sequence). DNA for the CDR3: TGTGCCAGCACCGAATTGGGGGGCGGTGGCAATCAGCCCCAGCATTTT. It translates to CASTELGGGGNQPQHF.

This rearrangement joins TRBV11-2 to TRBJ2-3; 7 bases are shared with TRBD1. This CDR3 has 16 residues. After removal of 1 base from V and 2 bases from J, the junction contained 6 bases not matched to a gene. CDR1 SGHAT and CDR2 FQNNGV come from the germline V gene. The CDR3 sequence: CASSLGTGWDTDTQYF. The CDR3 DNA reads TGTGCCAGCAGCTTAGGGACAGGTTGGGACACAGATACGCAGTATTTT.

V usage is TRBV2 and J usage is TRBJ2-5; no clear D gene. The germline CDR1 and CDR2 sequences are SNHLY and FYNNEI. This CDR3 comprises 14 residues. The V gene lost 4 bases and the J gene lost 4 bases, with 13 bases spanning the gap. The chain's CDR3 is CASSGGVGLETQYF. The CDR3 bases are TGTGCCAGCAGTGGGGGTGTAGGCTTAGAGACCCAGTACTTC. Using reference TRBV2 and TRBJ2-5 for the parts outside the CDR3, the full variable domain is EPEVTQTPSHQVTQMGQEVILRCVPISNHLYFYWYRQILGQKVEFLVSFYNNEISEKSEIFDDQFSVERPDGSNFTLKIRSTKLEDSAMYFCASSGGVGLETQYFGPGTRLLVL.

This chain joins TRBV19 and TRBJ1-2; D gene ambiguous. Per the germline V gene, CDR1 is LNHDA and CDR2 is SQIVND (reference sequence). V gave up 3 bases and J gave up 8 bases, with 13 bases separating them. There are 13 residues in the CDR3. The CDR3 spells CASSINGEGGYTF. DNA for the CDR3: TGTGCCAGTAGTATCAACGGTGAAGGGGGCTACACCTTC.